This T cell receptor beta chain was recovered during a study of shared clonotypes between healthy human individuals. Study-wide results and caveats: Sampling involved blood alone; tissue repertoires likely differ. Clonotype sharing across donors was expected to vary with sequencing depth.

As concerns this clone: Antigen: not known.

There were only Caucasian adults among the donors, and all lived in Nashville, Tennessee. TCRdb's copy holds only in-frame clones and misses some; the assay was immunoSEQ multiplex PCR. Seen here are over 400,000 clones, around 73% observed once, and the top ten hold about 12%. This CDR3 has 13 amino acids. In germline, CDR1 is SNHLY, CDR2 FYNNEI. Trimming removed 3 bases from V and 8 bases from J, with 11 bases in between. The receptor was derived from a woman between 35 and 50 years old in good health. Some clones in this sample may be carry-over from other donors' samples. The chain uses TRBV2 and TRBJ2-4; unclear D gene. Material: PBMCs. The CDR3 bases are TGTGCCAGCAGTGATGGGCTAGGAGACATTCAGTACTTC. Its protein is CASSDGLGDIQYF.